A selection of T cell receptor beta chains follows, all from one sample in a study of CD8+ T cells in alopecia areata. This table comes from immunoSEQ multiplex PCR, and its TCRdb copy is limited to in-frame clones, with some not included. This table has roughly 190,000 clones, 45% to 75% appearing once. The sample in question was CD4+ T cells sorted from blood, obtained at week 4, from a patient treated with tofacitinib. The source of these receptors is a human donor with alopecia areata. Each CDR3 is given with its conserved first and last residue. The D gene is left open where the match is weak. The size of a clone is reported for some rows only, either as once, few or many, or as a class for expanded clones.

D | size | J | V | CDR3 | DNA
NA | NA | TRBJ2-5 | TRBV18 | CASLRQETQYF | TGTGCCAGCTTAAGGCAAGAGACCCAGTACTTC
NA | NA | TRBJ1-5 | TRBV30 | CAWSRVGLDQPQHF | TGTGCTTGGAGTAGAGTGGGTCTGGATCAGCCCCAGCATTTT
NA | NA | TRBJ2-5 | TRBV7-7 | CASSLGPQETQYF | TGTGCTAGCAGCTTAGGCCCCCAAGAGACCCAGTACTTC
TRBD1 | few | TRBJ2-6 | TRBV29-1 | CSVGKGAGAGANVLTF | TGCAGCGTTGGAAAGGGGGCGGGTGCTGGGGCCAACGTCCTGACTTTC
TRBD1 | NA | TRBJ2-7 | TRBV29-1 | CSIRQGPYEQYF | TGCAGCATTCGACAGGGACCCTACGAGCAGTACTTC
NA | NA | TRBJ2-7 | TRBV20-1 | CSARSGREQYF | TGCAGTGCTAGATCAGGGCGCGAGCAGTACTTC
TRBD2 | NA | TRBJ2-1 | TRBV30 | CAWRVAGIYNEQFF | TGTGCCTGGAGAGTAGCGGGAATCTACAATGAGCAGTTCTTC
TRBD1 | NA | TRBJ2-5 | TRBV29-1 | CSGHSRTGTAQETQYF | TGCAGCGGCCACTCCAGGACTGGGACAGCGCAAGAGACCCAGTACTTC
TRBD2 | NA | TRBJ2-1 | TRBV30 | CAWSLTSGVEQFF | TGTGCCTGGAGCCTGACTAGCGGGGTTGAGCAGTTCTTC
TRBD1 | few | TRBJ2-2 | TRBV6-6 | CASSPQGAHHGELFF | TGTGCCAGCAGTCCCCAGGGGGCTCACCATGGGGAGCTGTTTTTT
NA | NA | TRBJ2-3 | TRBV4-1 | CASSRTLRESTDTQYF | TGCGCCAGCAGCCGGACCCTTCGGGAGAGCACAGATACGCAGTATTTT